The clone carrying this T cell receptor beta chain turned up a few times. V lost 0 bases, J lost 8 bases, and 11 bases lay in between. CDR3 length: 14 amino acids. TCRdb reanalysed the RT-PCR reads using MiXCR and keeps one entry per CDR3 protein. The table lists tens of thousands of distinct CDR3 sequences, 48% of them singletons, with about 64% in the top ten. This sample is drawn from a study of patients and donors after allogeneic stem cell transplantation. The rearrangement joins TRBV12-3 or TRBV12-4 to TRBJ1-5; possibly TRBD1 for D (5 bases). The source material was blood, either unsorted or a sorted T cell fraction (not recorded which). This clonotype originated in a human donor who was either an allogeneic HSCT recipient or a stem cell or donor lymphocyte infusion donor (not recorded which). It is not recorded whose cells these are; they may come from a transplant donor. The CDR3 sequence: CASSLAAGWEPQHF. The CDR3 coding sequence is TGTGCCAGCAGTTTAGCCGCAGGGTGGGAGCCCCAGCATTTT.